This TCR beta chain comes out of a study of regulatory T cells in long-lasting Graves disease. Specified time point: newly diagnosed GD, antithyroid drugs for less than 3 months. Following extraction of RNA from PBMCs, that RNA was used to make the TCR library. According to the study, TCR beta libraries were built with iRepertoire HTBI primers and CDR3-region Arm-PCR. TCRdb independently ran MiXCR on the multiplex PCR reads; one entry per CDR3 protein. The profile covers roughly 510,000 distinct CDR3 sequences, with 15% to 20% appearing a single time and 12% taken by the ten largest. V dropped 6 bases and J dropped 1 base, with 13 bases sitting between them. This CDR3 comprises 14 residues. The germline V gene has CDR1 DFQATT and CDR2 SNEGSKA (reference sequence). Another study also made use of these data, one on T cells in Graves' hyperthyroidism and ophthalmopathy. That investigation notes: Clinical symptoms, serum thyroxine and TRAb, thyroid ultrasound and orbital computed tomography together formed the diagnostic basis.

The sample here was peripheral blood mononuclear cells (PBMCs), taken at new diagnosis, from a patient treated with antithyroid drugs. The V call is TRBV20-1, the J call TRBJ1-5, with a weak D call TRBD1 (5 bases). This TCR derives from a man younger than 35 with Graves disease. The CDR3, as DNA: TGCAGTGCCCGCGAGGGGAGAAGCAATCAGCCCCAGCATTTT. This translates into CSAREGRSNQPQHF.